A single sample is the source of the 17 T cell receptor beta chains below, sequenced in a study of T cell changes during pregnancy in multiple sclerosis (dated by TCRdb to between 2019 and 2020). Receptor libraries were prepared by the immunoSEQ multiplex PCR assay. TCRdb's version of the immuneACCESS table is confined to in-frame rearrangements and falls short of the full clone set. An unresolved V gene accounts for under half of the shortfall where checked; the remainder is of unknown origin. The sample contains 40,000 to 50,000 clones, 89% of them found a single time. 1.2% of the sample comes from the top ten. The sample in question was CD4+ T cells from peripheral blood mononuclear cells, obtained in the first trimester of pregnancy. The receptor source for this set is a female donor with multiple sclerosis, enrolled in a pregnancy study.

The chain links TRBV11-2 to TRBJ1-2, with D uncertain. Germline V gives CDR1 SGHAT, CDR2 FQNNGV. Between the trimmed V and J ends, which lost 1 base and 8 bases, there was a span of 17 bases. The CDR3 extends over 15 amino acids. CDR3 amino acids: CASSLAQPGSGGYTF. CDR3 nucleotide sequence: TGTGCCAGCAGCTTAGCTCAACCGGGCTCGGGGGGCTACACCTTC.

Written as DNA, the CDR3 is TGTGCCAGCAGTCGCACTAGCGGATACACAGATACGCAGTATTTT. The encoded protein is CASSRTSGYTDTQYF. V usage is TRBV7-2 and J usage is TRBJ2-3, with TRBD2 identical over 8 bases. Germline V lookup: CDR1 SGHTA, CDR2 FQGNSA. CDR3 length: 15 amino acids. Trimming removed 6 bases from V and 2 bases from J; junction bases left unmatched: 7. The entire variable domain, with the rest obtained from reference TRBV7-2 and TRBJ2-3, is as follows: GAGVSQSPSNKVTEKGKDVELRCDPISGHTALYWYRQSLGQGLEFLIYFQGNSAPDKSGLPSDRFSAERTGGSVSTLTIQRTQQEDSAVYLCASSRTSGYTDTQYFGPGTRLTVL.

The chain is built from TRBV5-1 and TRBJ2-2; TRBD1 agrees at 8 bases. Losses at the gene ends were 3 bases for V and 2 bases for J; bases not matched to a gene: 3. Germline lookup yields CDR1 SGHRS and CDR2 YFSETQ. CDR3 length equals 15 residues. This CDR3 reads CASSSGQGNTGELFF. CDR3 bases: TGCGCCAGCAGCTCCGGACAGGGAAACACCGGGGAGCTGTTTTTT.

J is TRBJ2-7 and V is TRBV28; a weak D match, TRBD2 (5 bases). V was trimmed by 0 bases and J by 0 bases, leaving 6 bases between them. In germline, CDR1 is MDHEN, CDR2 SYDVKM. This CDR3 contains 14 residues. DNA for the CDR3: TGTGCCAGCAGTTTATGGGGGAGCTCCTACGAGCAGTACTTC. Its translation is CASSLWGSSYEQYF. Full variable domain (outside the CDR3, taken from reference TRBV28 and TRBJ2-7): DVKVTQSSRYLVKRTGEKVFLECVQDMDHENMFWYRQDPGLGLRLIYFSYDVKMKEKGDIPEGYSVSREKKERFSLILESASTNQTSMYLCASSLWGSSYEQYFGPGTRLTVT.

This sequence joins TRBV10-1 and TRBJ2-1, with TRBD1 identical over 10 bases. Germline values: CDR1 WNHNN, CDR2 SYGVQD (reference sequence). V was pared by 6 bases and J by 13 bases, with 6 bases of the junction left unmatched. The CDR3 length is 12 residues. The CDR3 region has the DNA TGCGCCAGCAGCACAGGGACAGGGGCACAGTTCTTC. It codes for CASSTGTGAQFF.

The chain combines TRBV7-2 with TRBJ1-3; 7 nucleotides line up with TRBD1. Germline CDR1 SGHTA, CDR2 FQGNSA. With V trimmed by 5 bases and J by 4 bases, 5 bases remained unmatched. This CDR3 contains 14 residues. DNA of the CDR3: TGTGCCAGCAGCGCACAGGGGACGGGAAACACCATATATTTT. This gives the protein CASSAQGTGNTIYF.

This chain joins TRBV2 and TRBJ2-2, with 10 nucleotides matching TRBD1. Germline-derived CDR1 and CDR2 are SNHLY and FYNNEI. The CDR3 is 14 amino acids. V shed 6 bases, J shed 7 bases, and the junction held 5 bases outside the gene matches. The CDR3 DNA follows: TGTGCCAGCAGGCAGGGACAGGGGTTCGGGGAGCTGTTTTTT. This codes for CASRQGQGFGELFF.

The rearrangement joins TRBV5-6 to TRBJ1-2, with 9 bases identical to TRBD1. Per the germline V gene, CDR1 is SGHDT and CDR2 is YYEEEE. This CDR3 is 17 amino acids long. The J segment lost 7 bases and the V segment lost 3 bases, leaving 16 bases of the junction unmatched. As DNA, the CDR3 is TGTGCCAGCAGCTCGGCCGGGACAGGGAGTTTGGGGCTTGGCTACACCTTC. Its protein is CASSSAGTGSLGLGYTF.

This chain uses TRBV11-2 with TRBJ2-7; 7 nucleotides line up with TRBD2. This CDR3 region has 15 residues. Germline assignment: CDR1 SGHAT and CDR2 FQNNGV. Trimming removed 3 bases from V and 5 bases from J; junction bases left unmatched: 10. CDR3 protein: CASSFISGTTHEQYF. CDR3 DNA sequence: TGTGCCAGCAGCTTCATTTCCGGGACTACACACGAGCAGTACTTC.

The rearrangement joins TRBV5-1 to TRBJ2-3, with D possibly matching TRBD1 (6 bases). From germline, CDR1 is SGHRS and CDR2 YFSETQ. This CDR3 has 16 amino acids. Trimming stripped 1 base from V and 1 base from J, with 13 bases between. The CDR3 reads CASSLTQGTGTDTQYF. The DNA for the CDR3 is TGCGCCAGCAGCTTGACCCAGGGGACGGGCACAGATACGCAGTATTTT. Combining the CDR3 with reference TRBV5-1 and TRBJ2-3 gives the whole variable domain KAGVTQTPRYLIKTRGQQVTLSCSPISGHRSVSWYQQTPGQGLQFLFEYFSETQRNKGNFPGRFSGRQFSNSRSEMNVSTLELGDSALYLCASSLTQGTGTDTQYFGPGTRLTVL.

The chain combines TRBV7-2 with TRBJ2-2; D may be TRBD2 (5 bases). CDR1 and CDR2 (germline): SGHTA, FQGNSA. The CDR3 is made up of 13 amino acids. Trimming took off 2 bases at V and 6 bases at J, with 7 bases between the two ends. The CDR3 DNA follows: TGTGCCAGCAGCTTATTACTAGCCGGGGAGCTGTTTTTT. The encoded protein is CASSLLLAGELFF. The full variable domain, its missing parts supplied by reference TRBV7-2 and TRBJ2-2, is GAGVSQSPSNKVTEKGKDVELRCDPISGHTALYWYRQSLGQGLEFLIYFQGNSAPDKSGLPSDRFSAERTGGSVSTLTIQRTQQEDSAVYLCASSLLLAGELFFGEGSRLTVL.

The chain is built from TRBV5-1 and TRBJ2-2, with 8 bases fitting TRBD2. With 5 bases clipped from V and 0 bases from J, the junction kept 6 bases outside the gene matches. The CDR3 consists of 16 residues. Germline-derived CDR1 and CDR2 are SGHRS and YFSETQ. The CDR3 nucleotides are TGCGCCAGCAGTACCGCGGGAGGTGCGAACACCGGGGAGCTGTTTTTT. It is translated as CASSTAGGANTGELFF.

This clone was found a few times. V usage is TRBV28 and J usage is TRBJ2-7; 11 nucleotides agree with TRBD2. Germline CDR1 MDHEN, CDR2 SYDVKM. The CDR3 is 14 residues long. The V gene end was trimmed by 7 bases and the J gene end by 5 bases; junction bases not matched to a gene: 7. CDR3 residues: CASTVSGRANEQYF. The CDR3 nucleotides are TGTGCCAGCACCGTTAGCGGGAGGGCAAACGAGCAGTACTTC.

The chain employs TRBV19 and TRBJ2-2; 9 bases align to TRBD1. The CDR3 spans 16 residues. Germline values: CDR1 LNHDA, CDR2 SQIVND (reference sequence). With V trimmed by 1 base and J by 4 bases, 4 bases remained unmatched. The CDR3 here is CASSIGDRDGTGELFF. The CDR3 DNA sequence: TGTGCCAGTAGTATAGGGGACAGGGATGGCACCGGGGAGCTGTTTTTT.

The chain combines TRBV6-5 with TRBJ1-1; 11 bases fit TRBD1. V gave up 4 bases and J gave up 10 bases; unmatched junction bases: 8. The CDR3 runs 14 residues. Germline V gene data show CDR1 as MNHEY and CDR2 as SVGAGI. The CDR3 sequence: CASSSTGQGAGAFF. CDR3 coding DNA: TGTGCCAGCAGTTCAACCGGACAGGGGGCCGGAGCTTTCTTT.

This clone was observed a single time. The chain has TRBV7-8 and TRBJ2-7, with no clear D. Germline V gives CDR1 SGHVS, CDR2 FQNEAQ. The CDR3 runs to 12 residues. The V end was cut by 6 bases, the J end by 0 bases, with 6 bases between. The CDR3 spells CASRRSSYEQYF. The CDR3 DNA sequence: TGTGCCAGCAGGCGGAGCTCCTACGAGCAGTACTTC.

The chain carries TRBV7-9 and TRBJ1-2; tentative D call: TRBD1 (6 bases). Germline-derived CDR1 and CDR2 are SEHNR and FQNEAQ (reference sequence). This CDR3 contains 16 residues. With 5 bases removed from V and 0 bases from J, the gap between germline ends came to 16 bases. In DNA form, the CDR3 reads TGTGCCAGCAGCATACCTCAGGGGATAGCTAACTATGGCTACACCTTC. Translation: CASSIPQGIANYGYTF.